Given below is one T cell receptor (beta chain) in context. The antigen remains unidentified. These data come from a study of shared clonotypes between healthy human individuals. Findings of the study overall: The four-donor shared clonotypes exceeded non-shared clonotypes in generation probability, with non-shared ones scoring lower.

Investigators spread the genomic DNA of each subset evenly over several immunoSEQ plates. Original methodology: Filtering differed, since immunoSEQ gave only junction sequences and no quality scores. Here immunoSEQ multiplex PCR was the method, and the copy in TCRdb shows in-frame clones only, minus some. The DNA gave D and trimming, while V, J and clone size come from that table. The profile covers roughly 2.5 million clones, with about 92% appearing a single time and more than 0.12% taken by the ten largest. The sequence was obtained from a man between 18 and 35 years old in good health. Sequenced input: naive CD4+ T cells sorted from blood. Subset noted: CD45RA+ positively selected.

The CDR3 coding sequence is TGCAGCGTTGGGGCCGCGACAGGGTCCTATGGCTACACCTTC. This encodes CSVGAATGSYGYTF. The chain couples TRBV29-1 to TRBJ1-2; 7 bases agree with TRBD1. CDR3 length: 14 residues. Germline V gene data show CDR1 as SQVTM and CDR2 as ANQGSEA. V lost 4 bases and J lost 4; bases outside the gene matches: 9.